The rows below give T cell receptor beta chains drawn from one sample of a study of cytomegalovirus exposure and HLA in healthy donors. The method was immunoSEQ multiplex PCR; TCRdb's version includes in-frame clones alone and lacks a portion of them. Of fewer than 100,000 clones in the sample, around 73% were seen once. The sample taken for sequencing was PBMCs. These receptors were obtained from a woman aged 40 to 50 in good health and CMV-seropositive. Each CDR3 is given with its conserved first and last residue. Fields, in order: D gene, J gene, V gene, clone size, CDR3 protein, CDR3 DNA. The D gene is left open where the match is weak. Part of the rows lack a size; the others show once, few, many or a class for expanded clones.

TRBD1,TRBJ2-6,TRBV27,.,CASSPATGSSGANVLTF,TGTGCCAGCAGTCCCGCGACAGGGTCCTCTGGGGCCAACGTCCTGACTTTC
TRBD1,TRBJ2-1,TRBV11-1,few,CASSPDRGEQFF,TGTGCCAGCAGCCCCGACAGGGGTGAGCAGTTCTTC
.,TRBJ1-1,TRBV5-6,.,CASSPLSATRNTEAFF,TGTGCCAGCAGCCCTTTGTCAGCGACTAGGAACACTGAAGCTTTCTTT
.,TRBJ2-7,TRBV4-2,.,CASSQEWAYSYEQYF,TGTGCCAGCAGCCAAGAGTGGGCCTACTCCTACGAGCAGTACTTC
TRBD2,TRBJ2-1,TRBV7-8,.,CASSMGTTNEQFF,TGTGCCAGCAGCATGGGGACTACCAATGAGCAGTTCTTC
TRBD1,TRBJ1-3,TRBV25-1,.,CASSEGGQSSGNTIYF,TGTGCCAGCAGTGAGGGGGGACAGAGCTCTGGAAACACCATATATTTT
.,TRBJ1-5,TRBV18,.,CASSRDSFVSNQPQHF,TGTGCCAGCTCACGAGACAGCTTTGTCAGCAATCAGCCCCAGCATTTT
.,TRBJ2-7,TRBV10-3,.,CAISEYGTTNEQYF,TGTGCCATCAGTGAGTATGGGACAACCAACGAGCAGTACTTC
TRBD2,TRBJ2-1,TRBV5-1,.,CASKGLAGADEQFF,TGCGCCAGCAAGGGACTAGCGGGAGCGGATGAGCAGTTCTTC
.,TRBJ2-1,TRBV7-9,.,CASSLETTYNEQFF,TGTGCCAGCAGCTTAGAAACTACCTACAATGAGCAGTTCTTC